What follows are 27 T cell receptor beta chains derived from one specimen sequenced in a study of CD8 T cells in Susac syndrome. Reverse transcription of about 0.45 to 1 ug RNA used random hexamers. TCRdb fed the immunoSEQ multiplex PCR reads into MiXCR, producing one record per CDR3 protein. The data contain 170,000 or so distinct CDR3 sequences, approximately 94% of them singletons. The material sequenced was CD4+ T cells from PBMCs. The origin of the receptors is a human donor with Susac syndrome.

The V call is TRBV20-1, the J call TRBJ2-5, with D perhaps TRBD1 (6 bases). V was trimmed by 6 bases and J by 5 bases, leaving 16 bases between them. The CDR3 runs to 13 residues. CDR1 and CDR2 from the germline V gene are DFQATT and SNEGSKA (reference sequence). The CDR3 DNA reads TGCAGTGCGGCGGAACAGGGTTGGGAGACCCAGTACTTC. Its protein product is CSAAEQGWETQYF.

The V and J genes are TRBV12-3 or TRBV12-4 and TRBJ2-4; D may correspond to TRBD1 or TRBD2 (5 bases each). The V end lost 0 bases, the J end lost 4 bases, and 16 bases lay between the germline ends. This CDR3 region has 17 residues. The CDR3: CASSLAPGRKGKNIQYF. CDR3 nucleotides: TGTGCCAGCAGTTTAGCACCGGGACGGAAGGGGAAAAACATTCAGTACTTC.

CDR3 DNA: TGCAGTGCTAGAGAACTGACAGGGACGGGGACCCAGTACTTC. As protein: CSARELTGTGTQYF. The chain couples TRBV20-1 to TRBJ2-5; TRBD1 matches 7 bases. The CDR3 runs to 14 residues. The ends lost 0 bases at V and 7 bases at J; junction bases unmatched: 8. Germline V lookup: CDR1 DFQATT, CDR2 SNEGSKA (reference sequence).

The V and J genes are TRBV10-3 and TRBJ1-2; 7 positions agree with TRBD1. Germline values: CDR1 ENHRY, CDR2 SYGVKD. This CDR3 spans 16 amino acids. Trimming at V came to 2 bases and at J to 4 bases, leaving 10 bases not matched to a gene. The CDR3 loop is CAISEKRTGDLYGYTF. CDR3 nucleotides: TGTGCCATCAGTGAGAAGCGGACAGGTGACCTCTATGGCTACACCTTC.

The chain is built from TRBV20-1 and TRBJ1-6; 12 bases are shared with TRBD1. V shed 0 bases and J 9 bases; nucleotides not matched to a gene: 6. The CDR3 consists of 16 residues. The germline gives CDR1 DFQATT, CDR2 SNEGSKA (reference sequence). In DNA form, the CDR3 reads TGCAGTGCTAGAGACCCGGGACAGGGGGCCGGTTCACCCCTCCACTTT. Protein product: CSARDPGQGAGSPLHF.

The chain links TRBV6-5 to TRBJ1-1; 9 bases match TRBD1. V was pared by 5 bases and J by 1 base, with 14 bases of the junction left unmatched. The CDR3 loop spans 18 amino acids. Germline loops: CDR1 MNHEY, CDR2 SVGAGI. The CDR3 nucleotides read TGTGCCAGCAGTAACCACCCGGGACAGGGAGGGAGGAACACTGAAGCTTTCTTT. Its translation is CASSNHPGQGGRNTEAFF.

V usage is TRBV9 and J usage is TRBJ1-2; TRBD1 matches 8 bases. The CDR3 runs to 15 residues. Germline V gene sequence: CDR1 SGDLS, CDR2 YYNGEE. The V segment lost 0 bases and the J segment 3 bases; nucleotides outside the gene matches: 4. The DNA for the CDR3 is TGTGCCAGCAGCGTAGGGGCAGGGGGCGACTATGGCTACACCTTC. Its translation: CASSVGAGGDYGYTF.

V and J are TRBV5-1 and TRBJ2-6; perhaps TRBD1 as D (5 bases). The length of the CDR3 is 16 residues. Trimming removed 0 bases from V and 9 bases from J, with 16 bases in between. The germline V gene has CDR1 SGHRS and CDR2 YFSETQ. The chain's CDR3 is CASSLAGQGVVNVLTF. DNA for the CDR3: TGCGCCAGCAGCTTGGCCGGGCAGGGTGTCGTCAACGTCCTGACTTTC.

In its sample, this clonotype was seen once. The V and J genes are TRBV6-2 or TRBV6-3 and TRBJ2-1; TRBD1 aligns across 12 bases. Trimming took 2 bases from V and 8 from J; bases not matched to a gene: 10. Germline values: CDR1 MNHEY, CDR2 SVGEGT. The CDR3 totals 17 residues. CDR3 residues: CASSYRQPGTGGYEQFF. The DNA for the CDR3 is TGTGCCAGCAGTTACAGGCAACCCGGGACAGGGGGCTATGAGCAGTTCTTC.

The chain uses TRBV10-3 and TRBJ2-3; 10 nucleotides align to TRBD2. CDR3 size: 13 residues. Germline CDR1 reads ENHRY; CDR2 reads SYGVKD. Trimming took 5 bases from V and 4 from J; bases not matched to a gene: 0. This chain's CDR3 is CAISSGGADTQYF. The CDR3, as DNA: TGTGCCATCAGTAGCGGGGGGGCAGATACGCAGTATTTT.

V is TRBV5-4 and J is TRBJ2-5; TRBD2 aligns across 10 bases. J lost 5 bases, V lost 1 base, and 5 bases had no gene match. Germline V gene lookup returns CDR1 SGHNT and CDR2 YYREEE (reference sequence). CDR3 length: 15 residues. CDR3 sequence: CASSLTSGVEETQYF. As DNA, the CDR3 is TGTGCCAGCAGCTTGACTAGCGGGGTCGAGGAGACCCAGTACTTC.

This chain joins TRBV11-1 and TRBJ2-3; D ambiguous. The CDR3 extends over 15 amino acids. V gave up 1 base and J gave up 3 bases, with 11 bases separating them. Germline values: CDR1 SGHAT, CDR2 FQDESV (reference sequence). Here the CDR3 reads CASSLVMSRTDTQYF. Here the CDR3 DNA reads TGTGCCAGCAGCTTAGTGATGTCGCGGACAGATACGCAGTATTTT.

The chain has TRBV20-1 and TRBJ1-2; 7 bases fit TRBD1. The CDR3 loop spans 11 amino acids. V trimming: 5 bases; J trimming: 7 bases; junction bases outside the gene matches: 4. The germline CDR1 and CDR2 sequences are DFQATT and SNEGSKA (reference sequence). The CDR3 protein is CSAPRQGGYTF. CDR3 nucleotide sequence: TGCAGTGCTCCCCGACAGGGTGGCTACACCTTC.

The chain recombines TRBV12-3 or TRBV12-4 with TRBJ2-7, with 7 bases identical to TRBD1. Trimming at V came to 4 bases and at J to 2 bases, leaving 5 bases not matched to a gene. The length of the CDR3 is 14 residues. The CDR3 loop is CASSYGQATYEQYF. CDR3 in DNA: TGTGCCAGCAGTTACGGACAGGCGACCTACGAGCAGTACTTC.

This chain links TRBV20-1 with TRBJ2-3; D is possibly TRBD2 (5 bases). This CDR3 region has 16 residues. CDR1 is DFQATT, CDR2 SNEGSKA, per germline (reference sequence). Trimming took 0 bases from V and 0 from J, leaving 13 bases between them. The CDR3 coding sequence is TGCAGTGCTAGAGATCGTCTAGCAACTAGCACAGATACGCAGTATTTT. Protein: CSARDRLATSTDTQYF.

The J gene is TRBJ1-2, the V gene TRBV29-1; D is unresolved. The CDR3 totals 13 residues. Germline values: CDR1 SQVTM, CDR2 ANQGSEA. V shed 5 bases and J shed 1 base, with 11 bases lying between them. The CDR3 coding sequence is TGCAGCGTTCTGGGCGGGATTAACTATGGCTACACCTTC. This translates into CSVLGGINYGYTF.

The gene calls are TRBV20-1 and TRBJ2-7; TRBD2 aligns across 10 bases. The junction had 6 bases not matched to a gene; V was cut back by 3 bases and J by 1 base. The CDR3 is 15 residues long. Germline loops: CDR1 DFQATT, CDR2 SNEGSKA (reference sequence). The CDR3 nucleotides read TGCAGTGCTAGTATTGGGACTAGCGAATCCTACGAGCAGTACTTC. It is translated as CSASIGTSESYEQYF.

This chain uses TRBV12-3 or TRBV12-4 with TRBJ1-2; tentative D call: TRBD1 (5 bases). This CDR3 region has 13 residues. The V end was cut by 9 bases, the J end by 6 bases, with 17 bases between. The CDR3, as DNA: TGTGCCAGACCTCGCGGGACCCGCCATGGCTACACCTTC. Translating gives CARPRGTRHGYTF.

This CDR3 is CASSRLTDTQYF. The CDR3 bases are TGTGCCAGCAGCAGACTCACAGATACGCAGTATTTT. The chain links TRBV2 to TRBJ2-3; D remains unclear. The CDR3 spans 12 residues. Trimming stripped 6 bases from V and 2 bases from J, with 6 bases between. From germline, CDR1 is SNHLY and CDR2 FYNNEI.

The V call is TRBV18, the J call TRBJ2-5; 7 bases are shared with TRBD1. Trimming removed 6 bases from V and 1 base from J; junction bases left unmatched: 5. CDR1 is KGHSH and CDR2 is LQKENI in the germline V gene. The CDR3 totals 14 residues. The CDR3 sequence: CASSWRQGQETQYF. In DNA, the CDR3 is TGTGCCAGCTCCTGGAGACAGGGCCAAGAGACCCAGTACTTC.

The J gene is TRBJ1-2, the V gene TRBV12-3 or TRBV12-4; 7 nucleotides match TRBD1. The CDR3 is made up of 15 amino acids. The J segment lost 8 bases and the V segment lost 3 bases, leaving 12 bases of the junction unmatched. CDR3 loop: CASSLGQGERWGYTF. The CDR3 nucleotides are TGTGCCAGCAGTTTGGGGCAGGGGGAACGTTGGGGCTACACCTTC.

The chain carries TRBV6-1 and TRBJ1-2, with 9 bases fitting TRBD1. CDR1 and CDR2 (germline): MNHNS, SASEGT. V shed 6 bases, J shed 5 bases, and the junction held 16 bases outside the gene matches. The CDR3 covers 17 residues. This CDR3 is CASSPAGQGRGWYGYTF. Here the CDR3 DNA reads TGTGCCAGCAGCCCGGCGGGACAGGGTAGAGGGTGGTATGGCTACACCTTC.

The chain joins TRBV2 to TRBJ1-1; D uncertain. V was shortened by 7 bases and J by 1 base, with 13 bases between the two germline ends. The CDR3 consists of 14 residues. CDR1 SNHLY and CDR2 FYNNEI come from the germline V gene. The CDR3 DNA reads as TGTGCCAGCACTAATTCCCGGGGGAACACTGAAGCTTTCTTT. It yields the protein CASTNSRGNTEAFF.

The genes are TRBV20-1 and TRBJ2-3; weak D call: TRBD1 (5 bases). The CDR3 runs to 14 residues. Trimming took off 5 bases at V and 4 bases at J, with 16 bases between the two ends. Germline V gene data show CDR1 as DFQATT and CDR2 as SNEGSKA (reference sequence). In DNA, the CDR3 is TGCAGTGCTCAGCAGGGAAGGGTTGCAGATACGCAGTATTTT. This translates into CSAQQGRVADTQYF.

This chain uses TRBV15 with TRBJ1-4; D is perhaps TRBD1 (6 bases). CDR3 length: 14 residues. V was trimmed by 1 base and J by 4 bases, leaving 7 bases between them. CDR1 LNHNV and CDR2 YYDKDF come from the germline V gene (reference sequence). The CDR3 region has the DNA TGTGCCACCAGCAGAGGACAGGTTAATGAAAAACTGTTTTTT. It encodes CATSRGQVNEKLFF. Supplemented by reference TRBV15 and TRBJ1-4, the full variable domain reads DAMVIQNPRYQVTQFGKPVTLSCSQTLNHNVMYWYQQKSSQAPKLLFHYYDKDFNNEADTPDNFQSRRPNTSFCFLDIRSPGLGDTAMYLCATSRGQVNEKLFFGSGTQLSVL.

The chain couples TRBV3-1 to TRBJ2-3, with D possibly TRBD2 on 5 matching bases. The CDR3 is 15 residues long. The V end was cut by 5 bases, the J end by 0 bases, with 12 bases between. Germline CDR1 LGHDT, CDR2 YNNKEL (reference sequence). The CDR3 protein is CASSATGISTDTQYF. The CDR3 DNA reads TGTGCCAGCAGCGCCACGGGAATCAGCACAGATACGCAGTATTTT.

The chain has TRBV2 and TRBJ2-5; 9 nucleotides match TRBD1. The CDR3 covers 15 residues. Germline-derived CDR1 and CDR2 are SNHLY and FYNNEI. With V trimmed by 5 bases and J by 4 bases, 8 bases remained unmatched. The CDR3: CASSPGTGYRETQYF. Written as DNA, the CDR3 is TGTGCCAGCAGTCCCGGGACAGGGTATCGAGAGACCCAGTACTTC.